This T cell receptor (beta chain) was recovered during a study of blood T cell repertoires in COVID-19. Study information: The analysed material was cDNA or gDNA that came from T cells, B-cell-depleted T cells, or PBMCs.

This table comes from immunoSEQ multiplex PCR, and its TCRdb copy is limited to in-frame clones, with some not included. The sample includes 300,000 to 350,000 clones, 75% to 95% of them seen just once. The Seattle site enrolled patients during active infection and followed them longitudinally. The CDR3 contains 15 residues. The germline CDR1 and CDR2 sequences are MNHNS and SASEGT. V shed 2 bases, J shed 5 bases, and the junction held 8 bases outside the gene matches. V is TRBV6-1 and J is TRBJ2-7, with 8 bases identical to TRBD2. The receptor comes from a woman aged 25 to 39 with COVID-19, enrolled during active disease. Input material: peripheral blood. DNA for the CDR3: TGTGCCAGCAGTGAAATGCGGGGGGTCAGTCACGAGCAGTACTTC. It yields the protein CASSEMRGVSHEQYF.